The 8 T cell receptor beta chains listed next were all sequenced from one sample in a study of T cell changes during pregnancy in multiple sclerosis. Data came from immunoSEQ multiplex PCR; TCRdb stores just in-frame clones and leaves some out. Altogether 50,000 to 60,000 clones are present, roughly nine tenths being singletons, with the ten largest covering about 0.76%. The sequenced sample was CD4+ T cells from peripheral blood mononuclear cells, obtained in the first trimester of pregnancy. Receptors originate from a female donor with multiple sclerosis, enrolled in a pregnancy study.

V gene TRBV18 combines with J gene TRBJ2-3; D call uncertain. CDR1 and CDR2 from the germline V gene are KGHSH and LQKENI. The CDR3 spans 12 residues. Deletions cut 5 bases from V and 2 bases from J, with 5 bases between. CDR3 coding DNA: TGTGCCAGCTCATCTTACACAGATACGCAGTATTTT. Its protein is CASSSYTDTQYF.

In regard to this clone: The junction departs from the called germline gene at one end, perhaps through a read error. This chain links TRBV2 with TRBJ1-1; maybe TRBD1 (6 bases). CDR1 SNHLY and CDR2 FYNNEI come from the germline V gene. The CDR3 has 11 amino acids. The CDR3 loop reads CASRGHPKWLF. The CDR3 region has the DNA TGTGCCAGCAGGGGACACCCGAAATGGCTCTTT.

J is TRBJ1-1 and V is TRBV6-6, with TRBD1 identical over 7 bases. The CDR3 runs to 14 residues. The trim removed 4 bases at V and 7 bases at J, leaving 9 bases unmatched. CDR1 and CDR2 (germline): MNHNY, SVGAGI (reference sequence). The CDR3 is CASSFGQARGEAFF. The CDR3 DNA follows: TGTGCCAGCAGTTTCGGACAGGCGAGGGGTGAAGCTTTCTTT.

The rearrangement uses TRBV19 and TRBJ1-2, with D unclear. CDR1 and CDR2 from the germline V gene are LNHDA and SQIVND (reference sequence). Between the trimmed V and J ends, which lost 5 bases and 4 bases, there was a span of 17 bases. The CDR3 length is 15 residues. The CDR3 nucleotides read TGTGCCAGTAGTCCTGTCCCTCCGGAGGGCTATGGCTACACCTTC. Translating it yields CASSPVPPEGYGYTF.

V is TRBV25-1 and J is TRBJ1-5; D remains ambiguous. The CDR3 has 14 residues. In germline, CDR1 is MGHDK, CDR2 SYGVNS. V was cut by 7 bases and J by 4 bases, with 14 bases left in between. CDR3 residues: CASTGGRTNQPQHF. In DNA, the CDR3 is TGTGCCAGCACTGGAGGACGTACTAATCAGCCCCAGCATTTT.

This chain links TRBV7-6 with TRBJ1-6; 7 nucleotides agree with TRBD1. There are 20 residues in the CDR3. V shed 3 bases, J shed 0 bases, and the junction held 14 bases outside the gene matches. Germline lookup yields CDR1 SGHVS and CDR2 FNYEAQ. The CDR3 DNA sequence: TGTGCCAGCAGCTTGACAGGGAACGATAGGGCGAGCTCCTATAATTCACCCCTCCACTTT. Amino acid sequence: CASSLTGNDRASSYNSPLHF.

This chain connects TRBV6-5 to TRBJ2-5; 8 bases fit TRBD1. J was trimmed by 5 bases and V by 0 bases; bases with no gene match: 8. The CDR3 spans 16 residues. CDR1 is MNHEY and CDR2 is SVGAGI in the germline V gene. The CDR3 reads CASSYSQGASWETQYF. The CDR3 DNA sequence: TGTGCCAGCAGTTACTCCCAGGGGGCCTCCTGGGAGACCCAGTACTTC.

This clone was seen just once. The J gene is TRBJ1-1, the V gene TRBV10-3; a possible D gene is TRBD1 (6 bases). The CDR3 has 15 amino acids. The germline V gene encodes CDR1 ENHRY and CDR2 SYGVKD. Trimming cost V 2 bases and J 3 bases, with 13 bases left between them. The CDR3 bases are TGTGCCATCAGTGAGACAATTCCAGGGGACACTGAAGCTTTCTTT. This codes for CAISETIPGDTEAFF.